This TCR beta chain was captured in a study of post-analysis software for immune sequencing data. General observations from the study: Those samples that were prepared in the same batch co-clustered strongly by F measure. Controls significantly exceeded multiple sclerosis patients in normalized Chao1 diversity. In patients, roughly 5 TRBV segments were more frequent than in controls, with TRBV5-6, TRBV5-1 and TRBV20-1 among them.

This clonotype was detected only a few times. The antigen is not known. Included in the TCR beta cDNA libraries were unique molecular identifiers. Input of roughly 0.85 to 11 million T cells yielded 550,000 or so cDNA molecules. TCRdb re-derived calls from the PCR reads in MiXCR, one entry per CDR3 protein. This table has approximately 690,000 distinct CDR3 sequences, 59% appearing once. The CDR3 is 11 residues long. V was clipped by 6 bases and J by 5 bases, with 8 bases between them. V gene TRBV12-3 or TRBV12-4 combines with J gene TRBJ2-7, with a possible D match to TRBD1 (6 bases). The sequenced sample was blood. This TCR came from a girl aged 2 to 9 with multiple sclerosis. Here the CDR3 DNA reads TGTGCCAGCAGGTCAGGGGACGAGCAGTACTTC. It translates to CASRSGDEQYF.